The rows below give T cell receptor beta chains drawn from one sample of a study of T cells in localized non-small cell lung cancer. Data came from immunoSEQ multiplex PCR; TCRdb stores just in-frame clones and leaves some out. The data contain more than 3,500 clones, about 25% of them singletons. The sample consisted of lung tumor tissue, taken before any cancer treatment. Receptors originate from an older male donor with stage I lung adenocarcinoma. Each CDR3 is given with its conserved first and last residue. D genes are given only for firm matches. Rows may omit the clone size; those that give it use once, few, many or a size class.

>TRBJ1-2|TRBV11-3|-|many
TGTGCCAGCAGCTTGCCCCAGGGGAGAGAGAGAGGCTACACCTTC
CASSLPQGRERGYTF
>TRBJ2-3|TRBV5-1|TRBD2|-
TGCGCCAGCAGCTTGGTGGGCGGGGGTACCCGCACAGATACGCAGTATTTT
CASSLVGGGTRTDTQYF
>TRBJ2-5|TRBV6-8|-|-
TGTGCCAGCAGTTTAACGACCGGTCCCCAAGAGACCCAGTACTTC
CASSLTTGPQETQYF
>TRBJ2-3|TRBV11-3|-|medium-sized
TGTGCCAGCAGCCCACGACAGGGCACAGATACGCAGTATTTT
CASSPRQGTDTQYF
>TRBJ1-3|TRBV5-1|TRBD1|few
TGCGCCAGCAGCACCGGGACAGGGTTACACACCATATATTTT
CASSTGTGLHTIYF
>TRBJ2-1|TRBV6-8|TRBD2|-
TGTGCCAGCAGATTAGCGGGGGGGCGGGCTGGTGAGCAGTTCTTC
CASRLAGGRAGEQFF
>TRBJ1-1|TRBV6-8|-|few
TGTGCCAGCTGGCAGTTCGATTCTGAAGCTTTCTTT
CASWQFDSEAFF
>TRBJ2-3|TRBV11-3|-|medium-sized
TGTGCCAGCAGCTATCAAGACAGGCAGGGTACGCAGTATTTT
CASSYQDRQGTQYF
>TRBJ2-2|TRBV10-2|-|few
TGCGCCAGCAGTGATCGGGCTACCGGGGAGCTGTTTTTT
CASSDRATGELFF
>TRBJ2-7|TRBV9|-|-
TGTGCCAGCAGCGTGATGGGGGGACCTCCCAACGAGCAGTACTTC
CASSVMGGPPNEQYF